The rows below give T cell receptor beta chains drawn from one sample of a study of blood T cell repertoires in COVID-19. The assay was immunoSEQ multiplex PCR, and TCRdb's table has in-frame clones only and misses some. The table records a few hundred thousand clones, around 90% of them present only once. Sequencing input: peripheral blood. These TCRs come from a woman aged 55-70 years with COVID-19, enrolled during active disease. Each CDR3 is given with its conserved first and last residue. The D gene is left open where the match is weak. Clone size is shown for a subset of rows, as once, few, many or a class of expanded clone.

TGCGCCAGCAGCTTGGTGGGTAGCGGGGGTCTAGATACGCAGTATTTT,CASSLVGSGGLDTQYF,TRBD2,TRBV5-1,TRBJ2-3,NA
TGTGCCAGCAACACAGGGTCAGGAAACACCATATATTTT,CASNTGSGNTIYF,NA,TRBV12-3/TRBV12-4,TRBJ1-3,NA
TGCGCCAGCAGCTTGGGGGGCAGCGGGGGCTACAATGAGCAGTTCTTC,CASSLGGSGGYNEQFF,TRBD2,TRBV5-1,TRBJ2-1,NA
TGTGCCAGTAGTAATCTAAATGGCTACACCTTC,CASSNLNGYTF,NA,TRBV19,TRBJ1-2,NA
TGTGCCAGTAGCCGGACAGGGGACCTATACGAGCAGTACTTC,CASSRTGDLYEQYF,TRBD1,TRBV19,TRBJ2-7,NA
TGCGCCAGCAGCTTGGAGGGGACAGGGGGAGACACTGAAGCTTTCTTT,CASSLEGTGGDTEAFF,TRBD1,TRBV5-1,TRBJ1-1,NA
TGTGCCAGCAGCCCATGGAACGGACAGAGGGCAGGCGAGCAGTACTTC,CASSPWNGQRAGEQYF,NA,TRBV5-8,TRBJ2-7,NA
TGTGCCAGCAGCTTAGCAGCGGGGGGGCGATATGAGCAGTTCTTC,CASSLAAGGRYEQFF,TRBD2,TRBV5-4,TRBJ2-1,NA
TGTGCCACCAGCAGTACAGGGAGAGTTGGCTATGGCTACACCTTC,CATSSTGRVGYGYTF,NA,TRBV15,TRBJ1-2,NA
TGCAGTGCTAGACCGGGAAACACCATATATTTT,CSARPGNTIYF,NA,TRBV20-1,TRBJ1-3,NA
TGTGCCAGCAGCTTGGGTGGAGCGGCTGAAGCTTTCTTT,CASSLGGAAEAFF,NA,TRBV5-4,TRBJ1-1,many
TGTGCCAGCAGTCCAGGGGATTCACCCCTCCACTTT,CASSPGDSPLHF,NA,TRBV6-2/TRBV6-3,TRBJ1-6,NA
TGTGCCAGCAGCTTCGCGAGAAGCACTGAAGCTTTCTTT,CASSFARSTEAFF,NA,TRBV7-3,TRBJ1-1,NA
TGTGCCAGCAGCCAAAACGACCGAGGGCAGTATCAGCCCCAGCATTTT,CASSQNDRGQYQPQHF,NA,TRBV4-2,TRBJ1-5,NA
TGTGCCAGCTCAGGACAGGTCAACACTGAAGCTTTCTTT,CASSGQVNTEAFF,TRBD1,TRBV18,TRBJ1-1,NA
TGTGCCACCAGTGCGGGGAGGGTGAGTGGGAATGAGCAGTTCTTC,CATSAGRVSGNEQFF,TRBD2,TRBV24-1,TRBJ2-1,NA
TGTGCCAGCAGCCTTTCACGGACAGTTAACACTGAAGCTTTCTTT,CASSLSRTVNTEAFF,NA,TRBV6-5,TRBJ1-1,NA
TGTGCCAGCAGCCCAAGAAACACCATATATTTT,CASSPRNTIYF,NA,TRBV7-6,TRBJ1-3,once
TGCGCCAGCAGCTTGTGGGGAGGGAACACTGAAGCTTTCTTT,CASSLWGGNTEAFF,NA,TRBV5-1,TRBJ1-1,NA
TGCGCCAGCAGCCGCGAAGTTCGGAACACTGAAGCTTTCTTT,CASSREVRNTEAFF,NA,TRBV4-1,TRBJ1-1,NA
TGTGCCAGCTCAGCGGGACGGCCGAACACTGAAGCTTTCTTT,CASSAGRPNTEAFF,NA,TRBV18,TRBJ1-1,once
TGCGCCAGCAGCCCAATACTTTACACAGATACGCAGTATTTT,CASSPILYTDTQYF,NA,TRBV4-3,TRBJ2-3,NA
TGTGCCAGCAGCCCACACTCCCCAGGGTACTCTGGGGCCAACGTCCTGACTTTC,CASSPHSPGYSGANVLTF,NA,TRBV7-3,TRBJ2-6,NA
TGTGCCAGCAGCTCCCCAGATACGCAGTATTTT,CASSSPDTQYF,NA,TRBV12-3/TRBV12-4,TRBJ2-3,once
TGTGCCAGCAGCAAAGACAGGGGGCTAATTATGAACACTGAAGCTTTCTTT,CASSKDRGLIMNTEAFF,TRBD1,TRBV11-2,TRBJ1-1,few
TGCAGTGCTAGTCCCCAACCGGGACAGGGGAATGTAGGCACTGAAGCTTTCTTT,CSASPQPGQGNVGTEAFF,TRBD1,TRBV20-1,TRBJ1-1,NA
TGTGCCAGCAGCCAGGGACTAGACTTCTATGAGCAGTTCTTC,CASSQGLDFYEQFF,TRBD2,TRBV7-2,TRBJ2-1,NA
TGTGCCAGCAGCCTAGGCGGGCAGAGGTATGGCTACACCTTC,CASSLGGQRYGYTF,NA,TRBV7-2,TRBJ1-2,NA
TGTGCCAGCAACGGGGACTTTCGGGACTATGGCTACACCTTC,CASNGDFRDYGYTF,NA,TRBV2,TRBJ1-2,NA
TGTGCCAGCAGTGAAGCTCCGGTCCGGACCGGGGAGCTGTTTTTT,CASSEAPVRTGELFF,NA,TRBV2,TRBJ2-2,NA
TGCAGCGTGCTAGAGGGCGATGGCTACACCTTC,CSVLEGDGYTF,NA,TRBV29-1,TRBJ1-2,NA
TGTGCCACCAGGGACACGGCGAACACTGAAGCTTTCTTT,CATRDTANTEAFF,NA,TRBV19,TRBJ1-1,NA
TGTGCCAGTAGTAATAGCGGGGGTCCGAGGGAGACCCAGTACTTC,CASSNSGGPRETQYF,TRBD2,TRBV19,TRBJ2-5,NA